The entry below gives a single T cell receptor (beta chain) sequence along with its context. Its antigen is not known. CDR3 length: 16 amino acids. V lost 5 bases and J lost 1; bases outside the gene matches: 11. In germline, CDR1 is GTSNPN, CDR2 SVGIG (reference sequence). The data are from a study of cytomegalovirus exposure and HLA in healthy donors. Points from the study as a whole: Cytomegalovirus status, reportedly, was diagnosed with high specificity and sensitivity by the classifier. The investigators catalogued 150 to 200 TCR beta chains as cytomegalovirus-associated. Most TCRs appeared rarely, but some public TCRs recurred in many donors.

Some clones are missing from TCRdb's copy, which holds only in-frame ones; the method was immunoSEQ multiplex PCR. Of 120,000 or so clones detected, approximately 91% appear once; the ten largest clones hold less than 1.5%. This sequence was found in a man younger than 45 in good health and CMV-seronegative. This chain connects TRBV30 to TRBJ2-3, with 8 bases fitting TRBD1. Sequenced input: PBMCs. The CDR3: CAWSTGQGWGTDTQYF. CDR3 sequence (DNA): TGTGCCTGGTCGACCGGACAGGGATGGGGCACAGATACGCAGTATTTT.